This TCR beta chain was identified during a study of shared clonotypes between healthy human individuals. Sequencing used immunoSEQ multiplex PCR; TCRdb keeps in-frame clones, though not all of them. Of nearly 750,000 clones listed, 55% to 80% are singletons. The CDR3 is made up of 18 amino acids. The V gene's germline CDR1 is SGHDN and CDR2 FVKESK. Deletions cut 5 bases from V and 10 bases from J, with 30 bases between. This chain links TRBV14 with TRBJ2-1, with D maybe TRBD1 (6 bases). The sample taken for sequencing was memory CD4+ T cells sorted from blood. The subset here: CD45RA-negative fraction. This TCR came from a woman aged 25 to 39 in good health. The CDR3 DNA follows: TGTGCCAGCAGCGGGGGCACGTGGGGCCGACGTAGGGACGAGGAGCAGTTCTTC. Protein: CASSGGTWGRRRDEEQFF.